This T cell receptor (beta chain) was found in a study of early T cells in non-severe SARS-CoV-2 infection. TCRdb redid the calling of the 5' RACE reads with MiXCR, one entry per CDR3 protein. The sample lists more than 20,000 distinct CDR3 sequences, approximately 5.7% occurring once. V lost 5 bases, J lost 11 bases, and 10 bases stayed unmatched. The CDR3 loop spans 14 amino acids. Germline V gene lookup returns CDR1 SGHTA and CDR2 FQGNSA. This clonotype was recorded at least ten times. The gene calls are TRBV7-2 and TRBJ1-4; 8 bases match TRBD1. The starting material was whole blood, obtained at baseline. This clonotype was sampled from an adult who was a healthcare worker with PCR-confirmed SARS-CoV-2 infection or an uninfected control (not recorded which). In DNA form, the CDR3 reads TGTGCCAGCAGCCCGACAGGGGAAAATCCTAAACTGTTTTTT. Encoded protein: CASSPTGENPKLFF.